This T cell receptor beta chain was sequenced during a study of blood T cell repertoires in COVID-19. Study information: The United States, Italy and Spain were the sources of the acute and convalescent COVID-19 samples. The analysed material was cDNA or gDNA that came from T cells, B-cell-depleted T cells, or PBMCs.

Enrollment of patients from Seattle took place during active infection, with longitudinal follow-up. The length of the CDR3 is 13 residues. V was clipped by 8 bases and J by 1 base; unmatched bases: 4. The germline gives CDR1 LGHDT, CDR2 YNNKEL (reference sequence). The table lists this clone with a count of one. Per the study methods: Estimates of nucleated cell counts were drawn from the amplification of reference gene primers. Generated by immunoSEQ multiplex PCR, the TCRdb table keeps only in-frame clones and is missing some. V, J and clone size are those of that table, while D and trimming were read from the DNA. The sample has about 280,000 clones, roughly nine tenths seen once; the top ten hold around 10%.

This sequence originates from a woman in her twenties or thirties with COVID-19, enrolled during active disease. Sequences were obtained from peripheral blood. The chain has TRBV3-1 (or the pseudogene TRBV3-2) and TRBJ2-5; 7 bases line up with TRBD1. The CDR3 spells CASAGTAQETQYF. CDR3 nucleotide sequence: TGTGCCAGCGCCGGGACAGCCCAAGAGACCCAGTACTTC.